The 24 T cell receptor beta chains presented below share a single source sample, sequenced in a study of cytomegalovirus exposure and HLA in healthy donors. PCR was performed using 60 Vbeta and 13 Jbeta primers. The data were produced by immunoSEQ multiplex PCR, yet TCRdb's version contains in-frame clones alone and is incomplete. Of a few hundred thousand clones listed, 65% to 80% are singletons. Material: PBMCs. Every receptor here comes from a man aged 40-55 years in good health and CMV-seronegative.

V is TRBV7-7 and J is TRBJ2-1, with 8 bases lining up with TRBD2. The length of the CDR3 is 15 residues. The junction had 6 bases not matched to a gene; V was cut back by 5 bases and J by 3 bases. Germline V CDR1 and CDR2: SSHAT, FNYEAQ (reference sequence). The DNA of the CDR3 is TGTGCCAGCAGCCCAAGCGGGGGAGGCTACAATGAGCAGTTCTTC. Residues: CASSPSGGGYNEQFF.

This chain connects TRBV7-6 to TRBJ1-1; TRBD1 matches at 8 bases. The CDR3 has 16 amino acids. Trimming at V came to 2 bases and at J to 1 base, leaving 6 bases not matched to a gene. Germline CDR1 SGHVS, CDR2 FNYEAQ. CDR3 region: CASSLRVGQGNTEAFF. In DNA form, the CDR3 reads TGTGCCAGCAGCTTAAGGGTAGGACAGGGGAACACTGAAGCTTTCTTT.

V is TRBV19 and J is TRBJ1-2; perhaps TRBD1 as D (6 bases). Trimming stripped 1 base from V and 4 bases from J, with 16 bases between. From germline, CDR1 is LNHDA and CDR2 SQIVND (reference sequence). The CDR3 is made up of 16 amino acids. This CDR3 is CASSIGLQGFLYGYTF. The CDR3 DNA follows: TGTGCCAGTAGTATAGGCCTACAGGGATTTCTCTATGGCTACACCTTC.

This clone was seen more than once but under ten times. V usage is TRBV14 and J usage is TRBJ1-6; tentative D call: TRBD1 (5 bases). The V end was cut by 7 bases, the J end by 1 base, with 8 bases between. Germline V lookup: CDR1 SGHDN, CDR2 FVKESK. This CDR3 has 14 amino acids. CDR3: CASKKGSYNSPLHF. The DNA for the CDR3 is TGTGCCAGCAAAAAGGGGTCCTATAATTCACCCCTCCACTTT. Full variable domain (remainder filled in from reference TRBV14 and TRBJ1-6): EAGVTQFPSHSVIEKGQTVTLRCDPISGHDNLYWYRRVMGKEIKFLLHFVKESKQDESGMPNNRFLAERTGGTYSTLKVQPAELEDSGVYFCASKKGSYNSPLHFGNGTRLTVT.

The chain carries TRBV7-8 and TRBJ2-1, with a possible D match to TRBD2 (5 bases). Trimming removed 1 base from V and 9 bases from J, with 7 bases in between. CDR3 length: 12 amino acids. Per the germline V gene, CDR1 is SGHVS and CDR2 is FQNEAQ. CDR3 sequence (DNA): TGTGCCAGCAGCTTAGTAGGGAGTGAGCAGTTCTTC. Translated: CASSLVGSEQFF.

This chain connects TRBV5-1 to TRBJ2-5; 7 nucleotides agree with TRBD1. Germline V gene lookup returns CDR1 SGHRS and CDR2 YFSETQ. This CDR3 has 17 amino acids. Trimming at V came to 0 bases and at J to 1 base, leaving 9 bases not matched to a gene. In nucleotides, the CDR3 is TGCGCCAGCAGCTTGGAGGGGGCCCCAGCTCTCCAAGAGACCCAGTACTTC. Protein: CASSLEGAPALQETQYF.

This chain links TRBV7-7 with TRBJ1-4; TRBD1 might be the D (6 bases). Germline V CDR1 and CDR2: SSHAT, FNYEAQ (reference sequence). CDR3 length: 14 amino acids. The V end was cut by 1 base, the J end by 4 bases, with 7 bases between. CDR3 protein: CASSLGQDNEKLFF. CDR3 coding DNA: TGTGCCAGCAGCTTAGGACAGGATAATGAAAAACTGTTTTTT.

V is TRBV6-1 and J is TRBJ2-7; 7 bases line up with TRBD2. The CDR3 runs to 15 residues. Germline V CDR1 and CDR2: MNHNS, SASEGT. V shed 1 base, J shed 4 bases, and the junction held 7 bases outside the gene matches. The CDR3 here is CASSEGREWFYEQYF. DNA for the CDR3: TGTGCCAGCAGTGAAGGGCGGGAGTGGTTTTACGAGCAGTACTTC.

The rearrangement uses TRBV5-6 and TRBJ2-5; possibly TRBD2 for D (6 bases). Germline-derived CDR1 and CDR2 are SGHDT and YYEEEE. Trimming shortened V by 4 bases and J by 5 bases, and 15 bases separated the two germline ends. The CDR3 consists of 14 residues. CDR3: CASSNGGKRETQYF. The CDR3 DNA sequence: TGTGCCAGCAGCAACGGGGGAAAGAGGGAGACCCAGTACTTC.

This chain uses TRBV27 with TRBJ2-1, with D possibly TRBD2 on 6 matching bases. The CDR3 is 15 amino acids. Germline lookup yields CDR1 MNHEY and CDR2 SMNVEV (reference sequence). Between the trimmed V and J ends, which lost 3 bases and 6 bases, there was a span of 15 bases. CDR3 in amino acids: CASSLSSVGGNEQFF. The CDR3 DNA reads TGTGCCAGCAGTTTGTCCTCGGTCGGGGGCAATGAGCAGTTCTTC.

V usage is TRBV11-3 and J usage is TRBJ2-1; the match to TRBD2 covers 7 bases. Trimming removed 1 base from V and 4 bases from J; junction bases left unmatched: 4. The CDR3 spans 15 residues. Germline values: CDR1 SGHNT, CDR2 YENEEA. The CDR3: CASSLGGTTYNEQFF. CDR3 nucleotide sequence: TGTGCCAGCAGCTTAGGCGGGACTACTTACAATGAGCAGTTCTTC.

In DNA form, the CDR3 reads TGTGCCAGCTCTCTCTCCCTCGGGATGGGCAGCTCCTACAATGAGCAGTTCTTC. Protein sequence: CASSLSLGMGSSYNEQFF. This chain uses TRBV18 with TRBJ2-1; the D gene is possibly TRBD2 (5 bases). Germline V gives CDR1 KGHSH, CDR2 LQKENI. There are 18 residues in the CDR3. Trimming removed 6 bases at V and 0 bases at J, with 21 bases between.

The gene calls are TRBV28 and TRBJ1-1, with D possibly TRBD1 on 5 matching bases. Trimming pared 5 bases from V and 0 bases from J, leaving 13 bases between. The CDR3 has 15 residues. The germline gives CDR1 MDHEN, CDR2 SYDVKM. Here the CDR3 reads CASSPPRAMNTEAFF. Written as DNA, the CDR3 is TGTGCCAGCAGTCCTCCCAGGGCCATGAACACTGAAGCTTTCTTT.

This clone came up a few times. The V call is TRBV4-1, the J call TRBJ1-5; D remains ambiguous. CDR1 and CDR2 (germline): MGHRA, YSYEKL. There are 14 residues in the CDR3. Deletions cut 4 bases from V and 5 bases from J, with 12 bases between. Written as DNA, the CDR3 is TGCGCCAGCAGCCTATTAGCCTTATATCAGCCCCAGCATTTT. Residues: CASSLLALYQPQHF.

This CDR3 reads CASSSQARPVVHGYTF. In DNA, the CDR3 is TGTGCCAGCAGTTCACAGGCCCGACCTGTTGTCCATGGCTACACCTTC. V is TRBV6-5 and J is TRBJ1-2; D possibly corresponds to TRBD1 (5 bases). The CDR3 spans 16 residues. V was pared by 4 bases and J by 6 bases, with 21 bases between. Looked up from germline, CDR1 is MNHEY and CDR2 is SVGAGI.

The V gene is TRBV9, the J gene TRBJ2-3; TRBD2 matches at 7 bases. Germline V gene lookup returns CDR1 SGDLS and CDR2 YYNGEE. The trim removed 4 bases at V and 3 bases at J, leaving 8 bases unmatched. The CDR3 is made up of 15 amino acids. CDR3 DNA sequence: TGTGCCAGCAGCTCTAGCGGTACGGGGACAGATACGCAGTATTTT. Residues: CASSSSGTGTDTQYF.

The J gene is TRBJ2-1, the V gene TRBV27, with 12 bases aligning to TRBD2. There are 15 residues in the CDR3. The J segment lost 7 bases and the V segment lost 5 bases, leaving 6 bases of the junction unmatched. CDR1 is MNHEY and CDR2 is SMNVEV in the germline V gene (reference sequence). This CDR3 reads CASSATSGSFNEQFF. In DNA form, the CDR3 reads TGTGCCAGCAGTGCGACTAGCGGGAGTTTTAATGAGCAGTTCTTC.

This chain links TRBV4-1 with TRBJ1-5, with TRBD1 as a possible D gene (5 bases). This CDR3 region has 15 residues. The germline V gene encodes CDR1 MGHRA and CDR2 YSYEKL. The V end lost 4 bases, the J end lost 1 base, and 11 bases lay between the germline ends. The CDR3 nucleotides are TGCGCCAGCAGCCTCCAGGGCTCCAGCAATCAGCCCCAGCATTTT. Translation gives CASSLQGSSNQPQHF.

The chain recombines TRBV7-9 with TRBJ2-7; 7 nucleotides match TRBD1. This CDR3 spans 14 amino acids. Germline loops: CDR1 SEHNR, CDR2 FQNEAQ (reference sequence). With V trimmed by 1 base and J by 4 bases, 4 bases remained unmatched. CDR3 nucleotides: TGTGCCAGCAGCTTAGATGGGACAGCTTACGAGCAGTACTTC. It yields the protein CASSLDGTAYEQYF.

This chain connects TRBV7-9 to TRBJ1-2, with D possibly TRBD1 on 5 matching bases. Trimming shortened V by 5 bases and J by 7 bases, and 20 bases separated the two germline ends. Germline lookup yields CDR1 SEHNR and CDR2 FQNEAQ (reference sequence). The CDR3 consists of 15 residues. CDR3 in amino acids: CASSLDRGGIGGYTF. Here the CDR3 DNA reads TGTGCCAGCAGCCTCGATCGGGGGGGAATTGGTGGCTACACCTTC.

The gene calls are TRBV5-1 and TRBJ1-6, with D possibly being TRBD1 (5 bases). Germline V gives CDR1 SGHRS, CDR2 YFSETQ. The V end was cut by 0 bases, the J end by 7 bases, with 11 bases between. The CDR3 is 15 residues long. CDR3 coding DNA: TGCGCCAGCAGCTTGGATGGGGGGAGAAATTCACCCCTCCACTTT. Protein sequence: CASSLDGGRNSPLHF.

The chain is built from TRBV5-6 and TRBJ2-7; D perhaps matches TRBD2 (6 bases). CDR1 and CDR2 (germline): SGHDT, YYEEEE. With 0 bases removed from V and 6 bases from J, the gap between germline ends came to 10 bases. CDR3 length: 13 amino acids. The CDR3 DNA sequence: TGTGCCAGCAGCTTGGTGGAGGGGCTCGAGCAGTACTTC. It encodes CASSLVEGLEQYF.

V usage is TRBV10-2 and J usage is TRBJ1-2; 12 nucleotides line up with TRBD1. CDR3 length: 16 amino acids. CDR1 is WSHSY and CDR2 is SAAADI in the germline V gene. The ends lost 10 bases at V and 1 base at J; junction bases unmatched: 10. The CDR3 DNA sequence: TGCGCCACCCGAAGGGGACAGGGGGCATTTAACTATGGCTACACCTTC. The encoded protein is CATRRGQGAFNYGYTF.

This clone was picked up one time. The chain couples TRBV27 to TRBJ1-5, with D perhaps TRBD1 (6 bases). This CDR3 is built from 14 residues. The V end was cut by 0 bases, the J end by 6 bases, with 9 bases between. CDR1 is MNHEY, CDR2 SMNVEV, per germline (reference sequence). The CDR3 spells CASSLSTGAQPQHF. In nucleotides, the CDR3 is TGTGCCAGCAGTTTATCGACAGGTGCTCAGCCCCAGCATTTT.